The 5 T cell receptor beta chains reported below all come from one sample, sequenced in a study (dated by TCRdb to 2015 to 2016). Library preparation employed RT-PCR. Sequencing used an Illumina MiSeq. TCRdb cleaned the public reads at Q25 with fastp, built clones with MiXCR and kept in-frame beta chains. Every distinct CDR3 protein forms one entry, paired with its most common genes and DNA. The sample includes about 680,000 distinct CDR3 sequences, with 12% to 15% observed a single time. Around 3.3% of the sample goes to the ten largest clones. Specimen: memory CD4+ T cells from blood. The receptors derive from a female donor in good health, serving as a healthy control.

The V and J genes are TRBV25-1 and TRBJ2-2, with D tentatively TRBD1 (5 bases). CDR3 length: 16 amino acids. V was pared by 3 bases and J by 1 base, with 12 bases between. Germline CDR1 reads MGHDK; CDR2 reads SYGVNS. The CDR3 DNA follows: TGTGCCAGCAGTGATAGCAGGGTGGGGAACACCGGGGAGCTGTTTTTT. Encoded protein: CASSDSRVGNTGELFF.

The CDR3 spells CASTSDRVHGYTF. The CDR3 bases are TGTGCCAGCACCTCCGACAGGGTCCATGGCTACACCTTC. This chain uses TRBV7-2 with TRBJ1-2; the match to TRBD1 covers 7 bases. The CDR3 spans 13 residues. In germline, CDR1 is SGHTA, CDR2 FQGNSA. The J segment lost 6 bases and the V segment lost 7 bases, leaving 8 bases of the junction unmatched.

Many counts were recorded for this clonotype. The J gene is TRBJ2-5, the V gene TRBV7-2; D may match TRBD1 or TRBD2 (5 bases each). Trimming removed 1 base from V and 0 bases from J, with 12 bases in between. Germline V gene lookup returns CDR1 SGHTA and CDR2 FQGNSA. There are 16 residues in the CDR3. CDR3 in amino acids: CASSLGRQGDQETQYF. Written as DNA, the CDR3 is TGTGCCAGCAGCTTAGGGAGGCAGGGCGACCAAGAGACCCAGTACTTC. The complete variable domain, with remaining parts taken from reference TRBV7-2 and TRBJ2-5, reads GAGVSQSPSNKVTEKGKDVELRCDPISGHTALYWYRQSLGQGLEFLIYFQGNSAPDKSGLPSDRFSAERTGGSVSTLTIQRTQQEDSAVYLCASSLGRQGDQETQYFGPGTRLLVL.

This rearrangement joins TRBV4-3 to TRBJ2-1, with a weak D call TRBD1 (5 bases). There are 16 residues in the CDR3. The V end was cut by 0 bases, the J end by 1 base, with 10 bases between. Germline-derived CDR1 and CDR2 are LGHNA and YSLEER. This CDR3 is CASSQDRRQSYNEQFF. The CDR3 coding sequence is TGCGCCAGCAGCCAAGATAGAAGACAGTCCTACAATGAGCAGTTCTTC.

The rearrangement uses TRBV6-1 and TRBJ2-3; 10 nucleotides line up with TRBD2. CDR1 is MNHNS, CDR2 SASEGT, per germline. The CDR3 is 18 amino acids. V was clipped by 6 bases and J by 0 bases; unmatched bases: 12. For the CDR3, the DNA is TGTGCCAGCAGAGGTCGAGCGGGAGGGCCCTCCAGCACAGATACGCAGTATTTT. Residues: CASRGRAGGPSSTDTQYF.